The 26 T cell receptor beta chains listed next were all sequenced from one sample in a study of cytomegalovirus exposure and HLA in healthy donors. The PCR ran on 60 Vbeta and 13 Jbeta primers. Profiled with immunoSEQ multiplex PCR; TCRdb holds only in-frame clones, not every one. The sample carries about 120,000 clones, approximately 15% recorded once. Input material: PBMCs. These receptors all stem from a woman in her late teens or twenties in good health and CMV-seronegative.

The gene calls are TRBV28 and TRBJ2-1; 9 bases agree with TRBD1. Germline-derived CDR1 and CDR2 are MDHEN and SYDVKM. This CDR3 is built from 16 residues. V lost 7 bases to trimming and J lost 3 bases; unmatched junction nucleotides: 10. The CDR3 sequence is CASTHPGTGYYNEQFF. The CDR3 nucleotides are TGTGCCAGCACTCACCCCGGGACAGGGTACTACAATGAGCAGTTCTTC.

J is TRBJ1-1 and V is TRBV19; TRBD1 aligns across 7 bases. The CDR3 is 13 residues long. Germline V gene data show CDR1 as LNHDA and CDR2 as SQIVND (reference sequence). V trimming: 1 base; J trimming: 6 bases; junction bases outside the gene matches: 2. The CDR3 sequence is CASSIGDSAEAFF. In nucleotides, the CDR3 is TGTGCCAGTAGTATAGGGGACAGTGCTGAAGCTTTCTTT.

The CDR3 loop is CSVEVLVTRSIYEQYF. CDR3 bases: TGCAGCGTTGAAGTCCTAGTGACTAGGAGCATCTACGAGCAGTACTTC. The chain combines TRBV29-1 with TRBJ2-7, with D perhaps matching TRBD2 (6 bases). The CDR3 covers 16 residues. CDR1 and CDR2 (germline): SQVTM, ANQGSEA. The V and J ends lost 1 base and 3 bases respectively, with 19 bases between them.

This clone occurred a few times. The genes are TRBV6-6 and TRBJ1-5; D unresolved. The CDR3 loop spans 15 amino acids. Germline CDR1 is MNHNY and CDR2 is SVGAGI (reference sequence). Trimming removed 2 bases at V and 9 bases at J, with 17 bases between. In nucleotides, the CDR3 is TGTGCCAGCAGTTACCTCCCACCATCAACGGGGCCCCAGCATTTT. This sequence encodes CASSYLPPSTGPQHF.

The CDR3 is CASTRGGPYTGELFF. The CDR3 bases are TGTGCCAGCACACGGGGTGGGCCATACACCGGGGAGCTGTTTTTT. This chain uses TRBV7-2 with TRBJ2-2; D is possibly TRBD2 (5 bases). Germline CDR1 and CDR2: SGHTA and FQGNSA. This CDR3 contains 15 residues. Trimming took 7 bases from V and 3 from J, leaving 15 bases between them.

This chain links TRBV7-6 with TRBJ2-2; D gene ambiguous. V was trimmed by 10 bases and J by 3 bases, leaving 18 bases between them. Germline loops: CDR1 SGHVS, CDR2 FNYEAQ. This CDR3 spans 15 amino acids. CDR3 sequence: CATSSRPTHTGELFF. The CDR3, as DNA: TGTGCCACCTCCTCGAGGCCGACCCACACCGGGGAGCTGTTTTTT.

This clone has a handful of counts. The V gene is TRBV7-6, the J gene TRBJ2-5; 7 nucleotides line up with TRBD2. The CDR3 contains 16 residues. Germline V CDR1 and CDR2: SGHVS, FNYEAQ. The V and J ends lost 5 bases and 1 base, in that order; junction bases with no gene match: 10. CDR3 coding DNA: TGTGCCAGCAGCCTCCTGGGGACTACCCTCCAAGAGACCCAGTACTTC. Amino acids: CASSLLGTTLQETQYF.

The chain combines TRBV28 with TRBJ2-1; D not resolved. Trimming took off 5 bases at V and 6 bases at J, with 17 bases between the two ends. CDR3 length equals 15 residues. From germline, CDR1 is MDHEN and CDR2 SYDVKM. In DNA form, the CDR3 reads TGTGCCAGCAGTCCCCGCGGCAAGCCCCTCAATGAGCAGTTCTTC. It encodes CASSPRGKPLNEQFF.

The chain recombines TRBV5-5 with TRBJ1-6; D is unclear. V was pared by 4 bases and J by 2 bases, with 13 bases between. CDR3 size: 16 residues. Germline-derived CDR1 and CDR2 are SGHKS and YYEKEE (reference sequence). The CDR3, as DNA: TGTGCCAGCAGCCAGGCCCTGCATGCCTATAATTCACCCCTCCACTTT. Its protein is CASSQALHAYNSPLHF.

This chain connects TRBV7-3 to TRBJ2-6; 9 bases line up with TRBD1. This CDR3 spans 17 amino acids. Germline lookup yields CDR1 SGHTA and CDR2 FQGTGA. V was clipped by 5 bases and J by 2 bases; unmatched bases: 7. CDR3 loop: CASSRDRVSAGANVLTF. The CDR3 nucleotides are TGTGCCAGCAGCCGGGACAGGGTATCGGCTGGGGCCAACGTCCTGACTTTC.

This clone was seen more than once but under ten times. The chain uses TRBV2 and TRBJ2-3; weak D call: TRBD2 (7 bases). Per the germline V gene, CDR1 is SNHLY and CDR2 is FYNNEI. This CDR3 comprises 12 residues. The V gene lost 6 bases and the J gene lost 5 bases, with 9 bases spanning the gap. The CDR3 coding sequence is TGTGCCAGCAGGAGGGGGGGAGATACGCAGTATTTT. Amino acids: CASRRGGDTQYF.

This clone was counted a few times. V is TRBV4-1 and J is TRBJ1-1, with 11 bases that match TRBD1. Germline V gene data show CDR1 as MGHRA and CDR2 as YSYEKL. CDR3 length: 15 residues. With V trimmed by 4 bases and J by 4 bases, 5 bases remained unmatched. The DNA of the CDR3 is TGCGCCAGCAGCCCGGGACAGGGGGGGCTCACTGAAGCTTTCTTT. This translates into CASSPGQGGLTEAFF.

This clone showed up just a few times. The chain recombines TRBV6-5 with TRBJ2-6, with D hard to call. The V gene lost 0 bases and the J gene lost 3 bases, with 9 bases spanning the gap. The CDR3 spans 16 residues. CDR1 and CDR2 from the germline V gene are MNHEY and SVGAGI. The CDR3 is CASSYSTAGGANVLTF. For the CDR3, the DNA is TGTGCCAGCAGTTACTCGACGGCAGGTGGGGCCAACGTCCTGACTTTC.

This clone was detected a few times. The chain is built from TRBV11-2 and TRBJ1-5; possible D gene TRBD1, 5 bases. Trimming left V 4 bases short and J 5 bases short, with 12 bases between. The CDR3 is made up of 14 amino acids. Looked up from germline, CDR1 is SGHAT and CDR2 is FQNNGV. The CDR3 loop is CASSWSGTDQPQHF. CDR3 coding DNA: TGTGCCAGCAGCTGGAGCGGGACCGATCAGCCCCAGCATTTT.

This chain uses TRBV5-4 with TRBJ2-5; D not certain. CDR1 and CDR2 from the germline V gene are SGHNT and YYREEE (reference sequence). Trimming removed 2 bases at V and 4 bases at J, with 6 bases between. CDR3 length: 12 residues. Here the CDR3 DNA reads TGTGCCAGCAGCTTCTGGAGAGAGACCCAGTACTTC. Translation gives CASSFWRETQYF.

This clone was seen a handful of times. The chain is built from TRBV4-1 and TRBJ2-2, with 10 bases that match TRBD1. CDR1 MGHRA and CDR2 YSYEKL come from the germline V gene. V was clipped by 4 bases and J by 7 bases; unmatched bases: 12. CDR3 size: 17 residues. CDR3 DNA sequence: TGCGCCAGCAGCCGCGACAGGGGGCAGTCAAGGAACGGGGAGCTGTTTTTT. It codes for CASSRDRGQSRNGELFF.

This clone was counted only a few times. J is TRBJ2-5 and V is TRBV5-1; 7 nucleotides line up with TRBD1. The CDR3 runs 16 residues. The V gene's germline CDR1 is SGHRS and CDR2 YFSETQ. The V and J ends lost 4 bases and 5 bases, in that order; junction bases with no gene match: 14. The DNA of the CDR3 is TGCGCCAGCAGCGCCTCCGGGACAGTCCTGGGGGAGACCCAGTACTTC. Translated, it gives CASSASGTVLGETQYF.

This clone was detected a few times. The chain couples TRBV11-2 to TRBJ2-5; TRBD1 aligns across 9 bases. The CDR3 contains 14 residues. The junction had 4 bases not matched to a gene; V was cut back by 4 bases and J by 4 bases. Germline values: CDR1 SGHAT, CDR2 FQNNGV. CDR3 DNA: TGTGCCAGCAGCTCCGGGACAGGGAGAGAGACCCAGTACTTC. Its translation: CASSSGTGRETQYF.

The chain employs TRBV6-1 and TRBJ2-1, with 8 bases fitting TRBD2. Germline CDR1 reads MNHNS; CDR2 reads SASEGT. Trimming removed 5 bases from V and 4 bases from J; junction bases left unmatched: 7. The CDR3 sequence is 15 residues long. The CDR3 DNA is TGTGCCAGCAGTACGAGCGGGAGAGGGTACAATGAGCAGTTCTTC. This encodes CASSTSGRGYNEQFF.

The chain carries TRBV2 and TRBJ2-2, with D tentatively TRBD1 (5 bases). Trimming took off 7 bases at V and 7 bases at J, with 13 bases between the two ends. This CDR3 spans 13 amino acids. Germline V gene sequence: CDR1 SNHLY, CDR2 FYNNEI. CDR3 protein: CASKQDGDGELFF. CDR3 sequence (DNA): TGTGCCAGCAAACAGGATGGTGACGGGGAGCTGTTTTTT.

This clone was picked up a small number of times. The chain is built from TRBV18 and TRBJ1-4, with D unresolved. The CDR3 sequence is 16 residues long. The germline V and J ends were trimmed by 3 bases and 0 bases, with 11 bases remaining between them. From germline, CDR1 is KGHSH and CDR2 LQKENI. The CDR3 here is CASSPYEIATNEKLFF. The CDR3 coding sequence is TGTGCCAGCTCACCCTACGAAATTGCAACTAATGAAAAACTGTTTTTT. Variable domain in full (rest from reference TRBV18 and TRBJ1-4): NAGVMQNPRHLVRRRGQEARLRCSPMKGHSHVYWYRQLPEEGLKFMVYLQKENIIDESGMPKERFSAEFPKEGPSILRIQQVVRGDSAAYFCASSPYEIATNEKLFFGSGTQLSVL.

This chain connects TRBV28 to TRBJ2-2, with TRBD2 matching over 9 bases. The CDR3 sequence is 16 residues long. V lost 2 bases and J lost 3; bases outside the gene matches: 4. From germline, CDR1 is MDHEN and CDR2 SYDVKM. The DNA of the CDR3 is TGTGCCAGCAGTTTAGGGCGGGAGGGTTACACCGGGGAGCTGTTTTTT. It codes for CASSLGREGYTGELFF. The complete variable domain, with remaining parts taken from reference TRBV28 and TRBJ2-2, reads DVKVTQSSRYLVKRTGEKVFLECVQDMDHENMFWYRQDPGLGLRLIYFSYDVKMKEKGDIPEGYSVSREKKERFSLILESASTNQTSMYLCASSLGREGYTGELFFGEGSRLTVL.

This clone has more than one count but fewer than ten. The junction differs from germline at one of its ends, possibly a read error. V gene TRBV2 combines with J gene TRBJ2-7; 10 nucleotides match TRBD1. This CDR3 spans 14 amino acids. Germline V CDR1 and CDR2: SNHLY, FYNNEI. CDR3 sequence: CASCDRGQAYEQYF. As DNA, the CDR3 is TGTGCCAGCTGTGACAGGGGGCAGGCCTACGAGCAGTACTTC.

The chain links TRBV21-1 to TRBJ1-1; TRBD1 reflects the table's D call only, with no check against the DNA. TRBV21-1 is assigned pseudogene status. This CDR3 region has 14 residues. The CDR3 DNA reads as TGTGCCAGCAGCCCCCAGACAGGGAACACTGAAGCTTTCTTT. Translation gives CASSPQTGNTEAFF.

This rearrangement joins TRBV7-9 to TRBJ1-1, with D perhaps TRBD1 (5 bases). Germline assignment: CDR1 SEHNR and CDR2 FQNEAQ (reference sequence). CDR3 length: 18 amino acids. Trimming removed 1 base from V and 1 base from J, with 19 bases in between. The DNA for the CDR3 is TGTGCCAGCAGCTTAGGTCAGGGCTTTTCTACCTCGAACACTGAAGCTTTCTTT. The encoded protein is CASSLGQGFSTSNTEAFF. The whole variable domain, filled in from reference TRBV7-9 and TRBJ1-1, reads DTGVSQNPRHKITKRGQNVTFRCDPISEHNRLYWYRQTLGQGPEFLTYFQNEAQLEKSRLLSDRFSAERPKGSFSTLEIQRTEQGDSAMYLCASSLGQGFSTSNTEAFFGQGTRLTVV.

This chain links TRBV13 with TRBJ2-1, with 8 bases identical to TRBD2. The germline V gene has CDR1 PRHDT and CDR2 FYEKMQ (reference sequence). The CDR3 has 15 residues. The V gene end was trimmed by 3 bases and the J gene end by 8 bases; junction bases not matched to a gene: 9. CDR3 sequence (DNA): TGTGCCAGCAGCTTGTACGGGGGGGGCGGCGATGAGCAGTTCTTC. It encodes CASSLYGGGGDEQFF.